Below, 6 T cell receptor beta chains from the same sample are listed, as sequenced in a study of blood T cell repertoires in COVID-19 (dated by TCRdb to about 2020). Preparation of the library involved the immunoSEQ multiplex PCR assay. TCRdb provides this immuneACCESS table in a form limited to in-frame rearrangements. Some clones are lacking; in checked studies, under half of them reflect an unresolved V gene, and why the rest are absent is not known. Within this sample are roughly 250,000 clones, with around 82% of them counted one time only. Clones ranked in the top ten supply approximately 9% of the sample. Source material: peripheral blood. Receptors were obtained from a human donor in a cohort sampled during active COVID-19.

CDR3 DNA sequence: TGTGCCAGCAGTTTCCCGACAGGGGAAGGCACAGATACGCAGTATTTT. Residues: CASSFPTGEGTDTQYF. V and J are TRBV27 and TRBJ2-3, with TRBD1 identical over 8 bases. Germline values: CDR1 MNHEY, CDR2 SMNVEV (reference sequence). V was pared by 3 bases and J by 1 base, with 6 bases of the junction left unmatched. The CDR3 loop spans 16 amino acids.

The chain carries TRBV2 and TRBJ2-1, with 14 bases aligning to TRBD2. This CDR3 region has 15 residues. Per the germline V gene, CDR1 is SNHLY and CDR2 is FYNNEI. V was pared by 6 bases and J by 9 bases, with 7 bases of the junction left unmatched. As DNA, the CDR3 is TGTGCCAGCAGAGACGGGACTAGCGGGAGTTTTGAGCAGTTCTTC. It yields the protein CASRDGTSGSFEQFF.

This clone was found once. CDR3 sequence reads: CASREERVSYEQYF. CDR3 coding DNA: TGTGCCAGCAGGGAGGAGAGGGTTTCCTACGAGCAGTACTTC. This chain connects TRBV2 to TRBJ2-7; D perhaps matches TRBD2 (5 bases). Trimming left V 6 bases short and J 1 base short, with 13 bases between. The CDR3 loop spans 14 amino acids. CDR1 SNHLY and CDR2 FYNNEI come from the germline V gene.

V is TRBV10-2 and J is TRBJ2-2; perhaps TRBD1 as D (7 bases). CDR1 and CDR2 from the germline V gene are WSHSY and SAAADI. There are 14 residues in the CDR3. V was trimmed by 8 bases and J by 6 bases, leaving 16 bases between them. The CDR3 loop is CASRRGTGAGELFF. The CDR3 DNA reads as TGCGCCAGCCGGAGGGGAACAGGGGCCGGGGAGCTGTTTTTT.

The J gene is TRBJ1-5, the V gene TRBV7-4; D is ambiguous. With 2 bases removed from V and 6 bases from J, the gap between germline ends came to 26 bases. The CDR3 covers 19 residues. Germline V gives CDR1 SGHVT, CDR2 SQSDAQ. In DNA form, the CDR3 reads TGTGCCAGCAGCTTACTTCCTTGGCGGAGGAACAGCGGGTGTCAGCCCCAGCATTTT. It codes for CASSLLPWRRNSGCQPQHF. Full variable domain (outside the CDR3, taken from reference TRBV7-4 and TRBJ1-5): GAGVSQSPRYKVAKRGRDVALRCDSISGHVTLYWYRQTLGQGSEVLTYSQSDAQRDKSGRPSGRFSAERPERSVSTLKIQRTEQGDSAVYLCASSLLPWRRNSGCQPQHFGDGTRLSIL.

The CDR3 sequence is CASSLRGGQVPTEAFF. In DNA, the CDR3 is TGTGCCAGCAGCTTACGTGGAGGACAGGTTCCGACTGAAGCTTTCTTT. The V and J genes are TRBV11-2 and TRBJ1-1; TRBD1 agrees at 7 bases. The CDR3 consists of 16 residues. Germline V lookup: CDR1 SGHAT, CDR2 FQNNGV. Unmatched junction bases numbered 11, after V lost 2 bases and J lost 5 bases.